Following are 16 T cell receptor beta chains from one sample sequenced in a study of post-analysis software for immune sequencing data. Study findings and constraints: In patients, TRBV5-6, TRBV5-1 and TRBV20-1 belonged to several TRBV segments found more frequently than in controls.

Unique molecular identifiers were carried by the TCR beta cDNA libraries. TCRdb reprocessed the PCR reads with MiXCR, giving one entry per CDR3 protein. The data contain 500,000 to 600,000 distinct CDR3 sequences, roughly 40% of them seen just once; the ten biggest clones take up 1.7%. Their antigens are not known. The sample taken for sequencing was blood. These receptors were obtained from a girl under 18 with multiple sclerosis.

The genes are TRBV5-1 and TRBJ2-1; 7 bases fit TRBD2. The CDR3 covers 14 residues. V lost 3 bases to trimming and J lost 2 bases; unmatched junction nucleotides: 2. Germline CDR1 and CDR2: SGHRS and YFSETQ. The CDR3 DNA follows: TGCGCCAGCAGCTGGGAGGGGACCTACAATGAGCAGTTCTTC. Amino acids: CASSWEGTYNEQFF.

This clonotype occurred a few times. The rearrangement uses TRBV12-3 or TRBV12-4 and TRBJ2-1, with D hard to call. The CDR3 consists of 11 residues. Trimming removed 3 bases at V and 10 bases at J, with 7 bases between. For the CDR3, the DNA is TGTGCCAGCAGTTTTGGGGAAGAGCAGTTCTTC. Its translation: CASSFGEEQFF.

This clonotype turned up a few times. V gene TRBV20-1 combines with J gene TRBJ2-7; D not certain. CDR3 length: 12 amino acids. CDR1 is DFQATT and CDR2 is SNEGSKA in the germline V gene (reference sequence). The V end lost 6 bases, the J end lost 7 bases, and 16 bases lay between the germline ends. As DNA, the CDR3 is TGCAGTGCCGAAAGGACCCCAGAGGAGCAGTACTTC. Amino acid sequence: CSAERTPEEQYF.

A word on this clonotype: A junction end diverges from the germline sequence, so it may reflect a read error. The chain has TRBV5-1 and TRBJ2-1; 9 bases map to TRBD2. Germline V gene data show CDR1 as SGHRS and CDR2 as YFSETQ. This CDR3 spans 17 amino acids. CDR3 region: CASSLDSSGGIYNGQFF. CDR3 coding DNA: TGCGCCAGCAGCTTGGATAGCAGCGGGGGGATCTACAATGGGCAGTTCTTC.

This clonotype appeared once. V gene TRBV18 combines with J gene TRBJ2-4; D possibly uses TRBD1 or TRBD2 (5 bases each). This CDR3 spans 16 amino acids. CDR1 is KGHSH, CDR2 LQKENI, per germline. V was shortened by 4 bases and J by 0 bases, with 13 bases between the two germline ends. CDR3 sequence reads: CASSLSGTLAKNIQYF. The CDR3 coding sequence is TGTGCCAGCTCACTGTCTGGGACCCTAGCCAAAAACATTCAGTACTTC.

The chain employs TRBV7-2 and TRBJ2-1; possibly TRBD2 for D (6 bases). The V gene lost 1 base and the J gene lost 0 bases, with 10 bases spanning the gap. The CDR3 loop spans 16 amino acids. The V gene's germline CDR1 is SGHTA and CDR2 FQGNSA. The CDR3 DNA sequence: TGTGCCAGCAGCTTAGAGGCGGGGCTCTCCTACAATGAGCAGTTCTTC. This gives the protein CASSLEAGLSYNEQFF.

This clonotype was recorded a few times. CDR3 in DNA: TGCAGTGCTTTCGACAGGGGACTATACAATGAGCAGTTCTTC. Protein: CSAFDRGLYNEQFF. The rearrangement uses TRBV20-1 and TRBJ2-1, with D perhaps TRBD1 (8 bases). V was trimmed by 5 bases and J by 4 bases, leaving 15 bases between them. CDR3 size: 14 residues. The V gene's germline CDR1 is DFQATT and CDR2 SNEGSKA (reference sequence).

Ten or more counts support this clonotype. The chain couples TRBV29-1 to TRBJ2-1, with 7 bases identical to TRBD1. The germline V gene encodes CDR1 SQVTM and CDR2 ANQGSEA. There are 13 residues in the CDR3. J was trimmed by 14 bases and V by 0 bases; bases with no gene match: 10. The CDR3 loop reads CSVEEGAGTVEFF. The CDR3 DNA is TGCAGCGTTGAAGAGGGGGCCGGGACAGTTGAGTTCTTC.

The DNA of the CDR3 is TGTGCCAGCACCACTTCCGGGCGGGGGGAGGAGACCCAGTACTTC. Its protein product is CASTTSGRGEETQYF. This rearrangement joins TRBV2 to TRBJ2-5; 8 bases are shared with TRBD2. The CDR3 has 15 amino acids. V gave up 7 bases and J gave up 5 bases; unmatched junction bases: 12. CDR1 is SNHLY, CDR2 FYNNEI, per germline.

The CDR3 is CASSVDPKGETQYF. Written as DNA, the CDR3 is TGTGCCAGCAGCGTAGACCCGAAGGGGGAGACCCAGTACTTC. The chain links TRBV9 to TRBJ2-5; TRBD1 might be the D (5 bases). The CDR3 sequence is 14 residues long. Trimming removed 0 bases at V and 5 bases at J, with 11 bases between. Germline CDR1 reads SGDLS; CDR2 reads YYNGEE.

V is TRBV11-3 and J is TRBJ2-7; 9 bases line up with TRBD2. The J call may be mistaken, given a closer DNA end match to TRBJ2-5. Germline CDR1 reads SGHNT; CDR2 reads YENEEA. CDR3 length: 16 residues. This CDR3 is CASSRNMSGRLKTQYF. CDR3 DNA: TGTGCCAGCAGCCGCAACATGAGCGGGAGGTTAAAGACCCAGTACTTC.

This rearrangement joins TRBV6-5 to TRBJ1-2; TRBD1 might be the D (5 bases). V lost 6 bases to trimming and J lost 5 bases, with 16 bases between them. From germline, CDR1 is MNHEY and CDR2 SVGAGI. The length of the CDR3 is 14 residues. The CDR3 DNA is TGTGCCAGCAGCCCACCAGGGAGGATGTATGGCTACACCTTC. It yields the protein CASSPPGRMYGYTF.

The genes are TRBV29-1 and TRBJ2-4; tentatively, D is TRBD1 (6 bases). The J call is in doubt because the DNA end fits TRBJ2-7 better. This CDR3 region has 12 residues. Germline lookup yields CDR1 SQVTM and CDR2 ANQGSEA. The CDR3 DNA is TGCAGCGCCCTGACAGGTATCTACGAGCAGTACTTC. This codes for CSALTGIYEQYF.

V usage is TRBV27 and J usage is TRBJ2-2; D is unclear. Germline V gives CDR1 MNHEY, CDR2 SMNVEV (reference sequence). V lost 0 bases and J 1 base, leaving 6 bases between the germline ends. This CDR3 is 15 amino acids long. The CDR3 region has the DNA TGTGCCAGCAGTTTATCGTACAAGAACACCGGGGAGCTGTTTTTT. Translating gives CASSLSYKNTGELFF.

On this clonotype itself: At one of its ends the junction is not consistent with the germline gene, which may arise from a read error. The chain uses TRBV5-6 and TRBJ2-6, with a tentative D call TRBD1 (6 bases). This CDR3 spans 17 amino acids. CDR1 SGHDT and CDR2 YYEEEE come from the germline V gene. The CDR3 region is CASSFTGIVSGANVLTF. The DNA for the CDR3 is TGTGCCAGCAGCTTCACAGGGATCGTCTCTGGCGCCAACGTCCTGACTTTC.

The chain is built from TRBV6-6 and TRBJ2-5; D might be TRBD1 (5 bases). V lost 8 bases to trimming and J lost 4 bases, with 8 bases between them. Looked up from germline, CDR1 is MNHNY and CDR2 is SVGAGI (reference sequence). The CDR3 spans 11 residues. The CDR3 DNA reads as TGTGCCAGCCGTACAGGAGAGACCCAGTACTTC. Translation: CASRTGETQYF.